This TCR beta chain stems from a study of technical replicates of blood from several donors. The data were produced by immunoSEQ multiplex PCR, yet TCRdb's version contains in-frame clones alone and is incomplete. This table has just over 75,000 clones, about 92% appearing once. The sequenced material came from T cells isolated from PBMCs. This receptor was taken from a human donor in good health.

In nucleotides, the CDR3 is TGTGCCAGCAGCCTAGGGACAGGGCTCTCGAACACTGAAGCTTTCTTT. Protein sequence: CASSLGTGLSNTEAFF. The rearrangement uses TRBV5-6 and TRBJ1-1, with 9 positions matching TRBD1. There are 16 residues in the CDR3. CDR1 and CDR2 (germline): SGHDT, YYEEEE. V was clipped by 4 bases and J by 1 base; unmatched bases: 8.